A single sample gave rise to the 7 T cell receptor beta chains below, sequenced in a study of blood T cell repertoires in COVID-19. The repertoire was sequenced with immunoSEQ multiplex PCR; TCRdb's copy has only in-frame clones and lacks some. The sample includes 90,000 or so clones, 91% of them seen just once. The source material was peripheral blood. These receptors were collected from a human donor with active COVID-19. The donor label of this sample is uncertain.

This chain links TRBV7-2 with TRBJ2-5, with 14 bases lining up with TRBD2. Germline lookup yields CDR1 SGHTA and CDR2 FQGNSA. The CDR3 contains 17 residues. J lost 5 bases, V lost 4 bases, and 9 bases had no gene match. CDR3 sequence: CASSSSLRLAGGETQYF. CDR3 bases: TGTGCCAGCAGCTCCTCTTTACGACTAGCGGGGGGGGAGACCCAGTACTTC.

This chain connects TRBV28 to TRBJ1-1; D is uncertain. The CDR3 sequence is 13 residues long. Germline V gene sequence: CDR1 MDHEN, CDR2 SYDVKM. V was shortened by 8 bases and J by 5 bases, with 15 bases between the two germline ends. The CDR3 DNA sequence: TGTGCCAGCTCGCTTGTCCAGCGAACTGAAGCTTTCTTT. It translates to CASSLVQRTEAFF.

This chain uses TRBV7-3 with TRBJ1-5; D ambiguous. Germline V CDR1 and CDR2: SGHTA, FQGTGA. Trimming took off 6 bases at V and 0 bases at J, with 6 bases between the two ends. This CDR3 has 13 residues. The CDR3 region has the DNA TGTGCCAGCAGTCGGGATAGCAATCAGCCCCAGCATTTT. Protein product: CASSRDSNQPQHF.

The chain couples TRBV13 to TRBJ2-7, with TRBD1 identical over 7 bases. Germline lookup yields CDR1 PRHDT and CDR2 FYEKMQ (reference sequence). Losses at the gene ends were 5 bases for V and 4 bases for J; bases not matched to a gene: 11. CDR3 length: 15 residues. The CDR3 spells CASSQRGGATYEQYF. The CDR3 DNA follows: TGTGCCAGCAGCCAACGAGGGGGCGCCACTTACGAGCAGTACTTC.

This clone was detected only once. The genes are TRBV9 and TRBJ2-2; maybe TRBD2 (7 bases). The V gene lost 0 bases and the J gene lost 3 bases, with 18 bases spanning the gap. There are 18 residues in the CDR3. Germline CDR1 reads SGDLS; CDR2 reads YYNGEE. The DNA of the CDR3 is TGTGCCAGCAGCGTAGGCCTCCCAGGAGGGGGGGACACCGGGGAGCTGTTTTTT. This encodes CASSVGLPGGGDTGELFF.

This chain joins TRBV7-3 and TRBJ2-3; 10 positions agree with TRBD2. The CDR3 is 15 amino acids. The germline CDR1 and CDR2 sequences are SGHTA and FQGTGA. The J segment lost 5 bases and the V segment lost 3 bases, leaving 5 bases of the junction unmatched. CDR3 nucleotide sequence: TGTGCCAGCAGCTTGAGCGGGGGGGCCGGAGATACGCAGTATTTT. Residues: CASSLSGGAGDTQYF.

This rearrangement joins TRBV6-4 to TRBJ1-5; D remains ambiguous. Per germline, CDR1 MRHNA and CDR2 SNTAGT. Trimming shortened V by 3 bases and J by 7 bases, and 13 bases separated the two germline ends. The CDR3 loop spans 14 amino acids. In DNA, the CDR3 is TGTGCCAGCAGTGAGGTCCGGGGAGGACAGCCCCAGCATTTT. Amino acid sequence: CASSEVRGGQPQHF.